The rows below give T cell receptor beta chains drawn from one sample of a study of blood T cells in healthy people across ages. Each CDR3 protein gets one entry after TCRdb re-called the 5' RACE reads with MiXCR. The data hold some 1.8 million distinct CDR3 sequences, with more than 35% observed a single time. Sequencing was carried out using blood. These receptors all come from a human donor in good health. Each CDR3 is given with its conserved first and last residue. A D gene is named only where the DNA matches it firmly.

CDR3: CASSQDTGAVGELFF; DNA: TGCGCCAGCAGCCAAGATACGGGGGCGGTCGGGGAGCTGTTTTTT; J: TRBJ2-2; V: TRBV4-3; D: .
CDR3: CASKMQGAYDGYTF; DNA: TGTGCCAGCAAGATGCAGGGGGCATACGATGGCTACACCTTC; J: TRBJ1-2; V: TRBV27; D: TRBD1
CDR3: CATSRTSGGVNEQFF; DNA: TGTGCCACCAGCCGGACTAGCGGGGGGGTAAATGAGCAGTTCTTC; J: TRBJ2-1; V: TRBV15; D: TRBD2
CDR3: CAISESHLADTQYF; DNA: TGTGCCATCAGTGAGTCCCATCTCGCAGATACGCAGTATTTT; J: TRBJ2-3; V: TRBV10-3; D: .
CDR3: CASSMIGLVNEQFF; DNA: TGTGCCAGCAGCATGATCGGACTAGTCAATGAGCAGTTCTTC; J: TRBJ2-1; V: TRBV7-2; D: TRBD2
CDR3: CASSVGVTPGRGYTF; DNA: TGTGCCAGCAGCGTAGGTGTCACCCCAGGACGGGGCTACACCTTC; J: TRBJ1-2; V: TRBV9; D: .
CDR3: CASSLGGGWNEQFF; DNA: TGTGCCAGCAGCTTAGGCGGGGGTTGGAATGAGCAGTTCTTC; J: TRBJ2-1; V: TRBV7-6; D: TRBD2
CDR3: CASSAAGGDNGYTF; DNA: TGTGCCAGCTCAGCCGCGGGGGGGGATAATGGCTACACCTTC; J: TRBJ1-2; V: TRBV18; D: .
CDR3: CASSPGLEVTDTQYF; DNA: TGTGCCAGCTCACCTGGACTGGAGGTCACAGATACGCAGTATTTT; J: TRBJ2-3; V: TRBV18; D: .
CDR3: CASSRPPGRSYEQYF; DNA: TGTGCCAGCAGCCGCCCGCCGGGCAGATCCTACGAGCAGTACTTC; J: TRBJ2-7; V: TRBV28; D: .
CDR3: CASSIGRSDNEQFF; DNA: TGTGCCAGTAGTATAGGAAGGAGTGACAATGAGCAGTTCTTC; J: TRBJ2-1; V: TRBV19; D: .